This T cell receptor beta chain comes out of a study of T cells in Graves' hyperthyroidism and ophthalmopathy. TCR beta CDR3 region amplification was performed from RNA transcripts. First-round RT-PCR with HTBI primers amplified the TCR CDR3 region. One entry per CDR3 protein, called by TCRdb with MiXCR from the multiplex PCR reads. In the table there are some 800,000 distinct CDR3 sequences, more than 30% of which are singletons. This clonotype has ten or more counts. Germline CDR1 reads SGHRS; CDR2 reads YFSETQ. Trimming took off 4 bases at V and 2 bases at J, with 9 bases between the two ends. CDR3 length equals 14 residues.

Sequencing used blood. The clonotype comes from a man aged 18 to 29 with Graves' hyperthyroidism. The chain employs TRBV5-1 and TRBJ2-2; either TRBD1 or TRBD2 may supply D (5 bases each). The CDR3: CASSRDRNTGELFF. As DNA, the CDR3 is TGCGCCAGCAGCCGGGACCGAAACACCGGGGAGCTGTTTTTT.